This TCR beta chain was recorded in a study of regulatory T cells in long-lasting Graves disease. General study points: Whereas 1,000 or so public clonotypes were shared by new patients, persistent patients shared more, at 2,500 to 3,000. Owing to a sample size that was small, accuracy may have been reduced.

This sample's time point: newly diagnosed GD, antithyroid drugs for less than 3 months. Making the TCR library involved RNA that had been extracted from PBMCs. Sequencing libraries for TCR beta were prepared with iRepertoire HTBI primers and Arm-PCR of CDR3 regions. TCRdb re-analysed the multiplex PCR reads in MiXCR, keeping a single row per CDR3 protein. The sample includes about 460,000 distinct CDR3 sequences, approximately 15% of them seen just once. Germline CDR1 and CDR2: SGHAT and FQNNGV. The CDR3 spans 13 residues. V shed 5 bases, J shed 7 bases, and the junction held 3 bases outside the gene matches. Many counts were recorded for this clonotype. The antigen is undetermined. The same specimen was also included in a second study, on T cells in Graves' hyperthyroidism and ophthalmopathy. That source adds: The TCR CDR3 was amplified in a first-round RT-PCR using the HTBI primer set.

This chain uses TRBV11-2 with TRBJ2-2; TRBD2 matches at 8 bases. Here the sequenced sample was peripheral blood mononuclear cells (PBMCs), taken at new diagnosis, from a patient treated with antithyroid drugs. This receptor was taken from a woman aged 45-65 years with Graves disease. CDR3 residues: CASSLSGNGELFF. The CDR3, as DNA: TGTGCCAGCAGCCTTAGCGGGAACGGGGAGCTGTTTTTT.